Sequencing of this TCR beta chain was carried out in a study of T cells in Graves' hyperthyroidism and ophthalmopathy. Researchers amplified the TCR beta CDR3 regions from RNA transcripts. The primer set for the first-round RT-PCR of the TCR CDR3 was HTBI. MiXCR, applied by TCRdb to the multiplex PCR reads, yields one record per CDR3 protein. This repertoire shows approximately 640,000 distinct CDR3 sequences, about 45% found once; its top ten account for less than 9%. CDR1 and CDR2 (germline): MNHNS, SASEGT. V lost 5 bases to trimming and J lost 0 bases; unmatched junction nucleotides: 10. CDR3 length: 17 amino acids. Turning to this clonotype: As yet, its antigen is unknown. Likely a read error: the CDR3 ends without its conserved phenylalanine or tryptophan.

Study-wide findings and caveats: A model of 13 V-J features distinguished ophthalmopathy from stable hyperthyroidism.

This TCR was recovered from an adult man with Graves' disease, either hyperthyroidism or ophthalmopathy (not recorded which). The V call is TRBV6-1, the J call TRBJ1-1; 9 bases fit TRBD1. Sequencing used peripheral blood or thyroid tissue (not recorded which). The CDR3 sequence: CASSPDRTGALNTEAFL. CDR3 nucleotide sequence: TGTGCCAGCAGTCCAGATCGGACAGGGGCGCTGAACACTGAAGCTTTCCTT.